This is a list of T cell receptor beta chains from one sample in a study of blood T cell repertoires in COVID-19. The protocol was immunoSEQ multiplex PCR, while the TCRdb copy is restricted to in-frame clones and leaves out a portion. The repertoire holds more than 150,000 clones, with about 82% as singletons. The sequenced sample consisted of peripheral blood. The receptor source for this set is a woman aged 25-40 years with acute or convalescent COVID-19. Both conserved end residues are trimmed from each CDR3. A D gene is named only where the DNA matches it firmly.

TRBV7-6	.	ASRKSQGLGNYGYT
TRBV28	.	ASIRGDINQPQH
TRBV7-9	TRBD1	ASSVTGGASYEQY
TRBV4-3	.	ASSQDFVNTEAF
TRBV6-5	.	ASSGGRANSYEQY
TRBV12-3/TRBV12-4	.	ASRMDSYNEQF
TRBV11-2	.	ASSRRASTEAF
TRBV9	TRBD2	ASSASSGGTDTQY
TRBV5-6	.	ASSQGTDSYNSPLH
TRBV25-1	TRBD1	ASSDVRGRSYGYT
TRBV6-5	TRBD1	ASSSFPGGSLGYT
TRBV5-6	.	ASTPRGWPEAF
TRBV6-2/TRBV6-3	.	ASSRPGDQPQH
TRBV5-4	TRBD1	ASSSPGGDEKLF
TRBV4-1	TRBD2	ASSQDIAGIYNEQF
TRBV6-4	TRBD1	ASSPGTGYHNEQF
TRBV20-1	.	SASRAGELF
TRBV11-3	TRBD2	ASSAERSGGTGELF
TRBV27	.	ASRGHRVNSPLH
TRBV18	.	ASSPPNRGRGNEQF
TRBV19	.	ASTPRAQGWSYT
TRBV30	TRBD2	AWSGGGQETQY
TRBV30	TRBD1	AWSVTGQGAKNTEAF
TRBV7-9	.	ASSRITNTEAF